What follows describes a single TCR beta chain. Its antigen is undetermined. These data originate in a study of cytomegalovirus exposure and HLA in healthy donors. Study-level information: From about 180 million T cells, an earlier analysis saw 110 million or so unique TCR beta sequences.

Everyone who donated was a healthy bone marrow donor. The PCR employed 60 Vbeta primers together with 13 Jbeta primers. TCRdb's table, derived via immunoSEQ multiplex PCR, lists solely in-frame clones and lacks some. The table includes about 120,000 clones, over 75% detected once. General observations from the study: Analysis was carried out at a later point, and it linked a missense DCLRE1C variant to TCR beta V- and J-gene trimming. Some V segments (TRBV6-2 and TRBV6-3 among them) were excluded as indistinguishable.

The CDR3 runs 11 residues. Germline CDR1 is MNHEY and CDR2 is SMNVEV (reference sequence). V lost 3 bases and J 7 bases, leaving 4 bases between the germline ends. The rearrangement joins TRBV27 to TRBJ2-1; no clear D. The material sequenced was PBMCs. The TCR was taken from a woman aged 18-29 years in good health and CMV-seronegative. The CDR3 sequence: CASSFVNEQFF. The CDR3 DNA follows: TGTGCCAGCAGTTTCGTAAATGAGCAGTTCTTC.